These T cell receptor beta chains were read from a single sample in a study of blood T cell repertoires in COVID-19. The table came from immunoSEQ multiplex PCR; TCRdb's copy has only in-frame clones and leaves some out. This table has roughly 30,000 clones, 84% appearing once. The sequencing sample was made of peripheral blood. These receptors were collected from a human donor in a cohort sampled during active COVID-19. The CDR3 runs from the conserved cysteine through the conserved F or W. The order of the fields is clone size, D gene, V gene, J gene, CDR3 protein, CDR3 DNA. D genes are given only for firm matches. Clone sizes are given selectively: once, few, many, or a class where the clone is expanded.

size: -
D: TRBD1
V: TRBV6-5
J: TRBJ1-2
CDR3: CASRTGQGVRGYTF
DNA: TGTGCCAGCAGGACCGGACAGGGGGTACGGGGCTACACCTTC

size: -
D: TRBD1
V: TRBV5-1
J: TRBJ1-5
CDR3: CASSLSTGSPQHF
DNA: TGCGCCAGCAGCCTATCGACAGGGAGCCCCCAGCATTTT

size: -
D: TRBD2
V: TRBV6-5
J: TRBJ2-1
CDR3: CASSYVGGFNEQFF
DNA: TGTGCCAGCAGTTACGTCGGGGGGTTCAATGAGCAGTTCTTC

size: -
D: -
V: TRBV7-9
J: TRBJ1-6
CDR3: CASSPERGTSPLHF
DNA: TGTGCCAGCAGCCCGGAGCGAGGGACATCACCCCTCCACTTT

size: -
D: TRBD2
V: TRBV5-4
J: TRBJ2-7
CDR3: CASSLAFGGANEQYF
DNA: TGTGCCAGCAGCTTGGCCTTCGGGGGGGCGAACGAGCAGTACTTC

size: -
D: -
V: TRBV28
J: TRBJ1-1
CDR3: CASSPHDGRATEAFF
DNA: TGTGCCAGCAGTCCCCACGACGGCAGGGCCACTGAAGCTTTCTTT

size: -
D: TRBD2
V: TRBV27
J: TRBJ2-4
CDR3: CASRSTSGGWYF
DNA: TGTGCCAGCAGATCCACTAGCGGGGGGTGGTACTTC

size: -
D: -
V: TRBV10-3
J: TRBJ2-7
CDR3: CAIGVAGQEQYF
DNA: TGTGCCATCGGGGTGGCGGGGCAGGAGCAGTACTTC

size: -
D: -
V: TRBV6-6
J: TRBJ1-1
CDR3: CASSYSSRGTEAFF
DNA: TGTGCCAGCAGTTACTCCAGCCGCGGCACTGAAGCTTTCTTT

size: -
D: TRBD1
V: TRBV7-6
J: TRBJ2-4
CDR3: CASSLVGTGQGPHIQYF
DNA: TGTGCCAGCAGCTTAGTCGGGACGGGACAGGGACCACACATTCAGTACTTC

size: -
D: -
V: TRBV27
J: TRBJ2-7
CDR3: CASSHWADYEQYF
DNA: TGTGCCAGCAGCCATTGGGCAGACTACGAGCAGTACTTC

size: once
D: TRBD1
V: TRBV13
J: TRBJ2-7
CDR3: CASSFGTGNYEQYF
DNA: TGTGCCAGCAGCTTTGGGACAGGGAACTACGAGCAGTACTTC

size: -
D: TRBD1
V: TRBV4-1
J: TRBJ2-7
CDR3: CASSQAPGGRYEQYF
DNA: TGCGCCAGCAGCCAAGCCCCAGGGGGCAGGTACGAGCAGTACTTC

size: -
D: -
V: TRBV7-2
J: TRBJ2-7
CDR3: CASSPRYEQYF
DNA: TGTGCCAGCAGCCCCCGCTACGAGCAGTACTTC

size: -
D: -
V: TRBV6-5
J: TRBJ1-2
CDR3: CASSYSFQGGYTF
DNA: TGTGCCAGCAGTTACTCGTTCCAGGGTGGCTACACCTTC

size: -
D: TRBD2
V: TRBV9
J: TRBJ2-3
CDR3: CASSPAGGLSDTQYF
DNA: TGTGCCAGCAGCCCAGCGGGGGGGCTCTCAGATACGCAGTATTTT

size: -
D: -
V: TRBV19
J: TRBJ2-7
CDR3: CASSIWGRSDEQYF
DNA: TGTGCCAGTAGTATCTGGGGCAGGTCTGACGAGCAGTACTTC

size: -
D: TRBD2
V: TRBV29-1
J: TRBJ2-3
CDR3: CSVAKLAGATDTQYF
DNA: TGCAGCGTTGCGAAACTAGCGGGCGCCACAGATACGCAGTATTTT

size: -
D: -
V: TRBV7-8
J: TRBJ2-7
CDR3: CASSLGFGKGTSYEQYF
DNA: TGTGCCAGCAGCTTAGGGTTCGGGAAGGGTACCTCCTACGAGCAGTACTTC

size: -
D: -
V: TRBV29-1
J: TRBJ1-4
CDR3: CSVADYVAEKLFF
DNA: TGCAGCGTGGCGGACTACGTAGCTGAAAAACTGTTTTTT

size: -
D: TRBD1
V: TRBV6-6
J: TRBJ1-5
CDR3: CASIRQGAGQPQHF
DNA: TGTGCCAGCATAAGACAGGGGGCCGGTCAGCCCCAGCATTTT

size: -
D: TRBD1
V: TRBV28
J: TRBJ1-2
CDR3: CASSGPQGLFGGYGYTF
DNA: TGTGCCAGCAGTGGGCCACAGGGGCTCTTCGGGGGCTATGGCTACACCTTC

size: -
D: -
V: TRBV19
J: TRBJ2-7
CDR3: CASSIDLAASYEQYF
DNA: TGTGCCAGTAGTATAGATCTGGCGGCCTCCTACGAGCAGTACTTC

size: -
D: -
V: TRBV6-8
J: TRBJ1-5
CDR3: CASSLPGGYSNQPQHF
DNA: TGTGCCAGCAGTTTACCCGGGGGATATAGCAATCAGCCCCAGCATTTT

size: medium-sized
D: -
V: TRBV5-1
J: TRBJ1-4
CDR3: CASSRADEKLFF
DNA: TGCGCCAGCAGCCGCGCCGATGAAAAACTGTTTTTT

size: -
D: -
V: TRBV6-5
J: TRBJ1-5
CDR3: CASRRDSNQPQHF
DNA: TGTGCCAGCAGACGCGATAGCAATCAGCCCCAGCATTTT

size: -
D: TRBD2
V: TRBV5-1
J: TRBJ2-5
CDR3: CASSLIPSGEETQYF
DNA: TGCGCCAGCAGCTTAATCCCTAGCGGAGAAGAGACCCAGTACTTC

size: -
D: -
V: TRBV3-1/TRBV3-2
J: TRBJ1-5
CDR3: CASSLNSNQPQHF
DNA: TGTGCCAGCAGCCTAAATAGCAATCAGCCCCAGCATTTT

size: -
D: -
V: TRBV20-1
J: TRBJ2-2
CDR3: CSASSGDGYNTGELFF
DNA: TGCAGTGCTAGTTCGGGGGATGGGTACAACACCGGGGAGCTGTTTTTT

size: few
D: TRBD1
V: TRBV9
J: TRBJ1-6
CDR3: CASSDGTGDSPLHF
DNA: TGTGCCAGCAGCGACGGGACAGGAGATTCACCCCTCCACTTT

size: -
D: TRBD2
V: TRBV10-3
J: TRBJ2-7
CDR3: CAISEAGGYEQYF
DNA: TGTGCCATCAGTGAAGCGGGGGGCTACGAGCAGTACTTC

size: -
D: -
V: TRBV7-9
J: TRBJ1-2
CDR3: CASSSWGSYGYTF
DNA: TGTGCCAGCAGCTCTTGGGGCAGCTATGGCTACACCTTC

size: few
D: TRBD1
V: TRBV28
J: TRBJ1-1
CDR3: CASSSGQGNTEAFF
DNA: TGTGCCAGCAGTTCGGGACAGGGGAACACTGAAGCTTTCTTT

size: -
D: TRBD1
V: TRBV6-5
J: TRBJ2-2
CDR3: CASKTQGAGTGELFF
DNA: TGTGCCAGCAAGACTCAGGGGGCGGGGACCGGGGAGCTGTTTTTT

size: -
D: -
V: TRBV6-5
J: TRBJ1-2
CDR3: CASTHFPGVDYGYTF
DNA: TGTGCCAGCACCCACTTCCCGGGGGTGGACTATGGCTACACCTTC